Given below is one T cell receptor (beta chain) in context. UMIs containing a 6-nucleotide sample barcode were added via template switching. TCRdb reprocessed the 5' RACE reads and keeps a single row for each CDR3 protein, giving no DNA. Listed are about 330,000 distinct CDR3 sequences; approximately 2% falls within the top ten. The data were obtained in a study of monozygotic twins with inflammatory bowel disease. There are 15 residues in the CDR3. From germline, CDR1 is SGHNT and CDR2 YYREEE (reference sequence). This sequence originates from a human donor with ulcerative colitis or Crohn's disease, or a healthy co-twin of an affected twin (not recorded which). The V gene is TRBV5-4, the J gene TRBJ2-1; TCRdb lists TRBD2, though no DNA is available to test this call. Source material: blood. The CDR3 sequence: CASSPRGLGTNEQFF.